This T cell receptor (beta chain) appears in the sequencing data of a study of T cell responses to AZD1222 COVID-19 vaccine (dated by TCRdb to the early 2020s). Background for the entire study: TCR sequencing covered fewer than 250 trial participants: 207 given two doses of AZD1222 and around 25 given two doses of MenACWY control vaccine. Trial participants were enrolled by age into 18-55, 56-69 and 70-plus year subgroups, with approximately 160, 26 and 62 TCR-sequenced participants respectively.

Its CDR3 holds 17 amino acids, cysteine through phenylalanine. The retained sequence is limited to the CDR3, 51 bases, with the frame set at the first base. Per the germline V gene, MGHDK is the CDR1 and SYGVNS is the CDR2. Cut back by 3 bases and 6 bases, the V and J ends lie 20 bases apart. About this clone itself: Its antigen has not been determined. It has no much larger one-base neighbor in the sample; base qualities were not kept.

Summary of the overall study and its limitations: In the small 56-69-year group, the increase in depth fell short of significance, most likely because of low power. Only five to seven AZD1222 recipients were SARS-CoV-2 seropositive at baseline, limiting conclusions about previously exposed vaccinees. Reportedly, almost half of the unique spike-specific TCRs recognized epitopes lying outside the regions that are mutated in the B.1.351 and B.1.1.7 variants. Spike-specific TCR breadth and depth rose significantly after two AZD1222 doses compared with day 0 and with MenACWY recipients. Most participants were white British and females outnumbered males, and the authors suggested that clonal diversity may have been underestimated. The whole spike protein was spanned by vaccine-associated CD4 TCRs, and dominant responses were seen in regions 160-218 and 743-854. No day 14 peak-response samples were available, so repertoires were characterized only after the peak T cell response.

The CDR3 regions of human TCRbeta chains were analyzed by immunosequencing. On the authors' methods: TCRs in the repertoires were compared against a reference library of SARS-CoV-2-specific TCRs that had been generated with the MIRA antigen-specificity platform. Breadth meant the fraction of unique TCRs that were SARS-CoV-2-associated, whereas depth meant the fraction of total T cells that were SARS-CoV-2-associated. Using the MIRA data, every spike-specific TCR was mapped to the spike region that the TCR reacted to and assigned to either a CD4 or a CD8 class. Log10-transformed breadth and depth values were compared by one-way ANOVA with Sidak's multiple comparisons tests. Here the immuneACCESS table is served through TCRdb, limited to in-frame sequences with V and J called. Missing clones are a known gap in these copies; in checked studies unresolved V genes cover under half, and the rest lacks a known reason. V and J calls plus clone size are reproduced from that table; the DNA served to infer D and trimming. The sample table shows more than 90,000 clones, and 65% to 85% are seen once. The ten biggest clones cover about 14% of the sample.

The time point label, as the study defines it: about 28 days (+/-7) after the second vaccine dose. AZD1222 recipients given second doses at about 4 weeks or at about 12 weeks were pooled, since spike-specific TCR depth and breadth were not found to differ between the two schedules. Vaccinee samples came from UK trials COV001 and COV002, including a single-blind randomized controlled phase 2/3 trial of AZD1222 (ChAdOx1 nCoV-19) in healthy adults. For TCRbeta chain sequencing, PBMC samples from trial participants were taken at day 0 and at day 28 after the second dose. The receptor was isolated from an adult who received the AZD1222 COVID-19 vaccine. The chain links TRBV25-1 with TRBJ1-4; perhaps TRBD1 is the D gene, with 5 bases matching. Source: peripheral blood, taken 28 days after the second AZD1222 dose. The CDR3 region reads CASSDEGPGREDEKLFF. The nucleotides read TGTGCCAGCAGTGACGAGGGGCCAGGAAGAGAGGATGAAAAACTGTTTTTT. This CDR3, with the reference TRBV25-1 and TRBJ1-4 proteins standing in past its ends, gives the full variable domain EADIYQTPRYLVIGTGKKITLECSQTMGHDKMYWYQQDPGMELHLIHYSYGVNSTEKGDLSSESTVSRIRTEHFPLTLESARPSHTSQYLCASSDEGPGREDEKLFFGSGTQLSVL.